This entry features one T cell receptor (beta chain) sequence. What it recognizes is unknown. Before sequencing, viral peptide pools were used by the ViraFEST assay to expand antigen-specific CD4+ T cells. After around ten days in culture, the CD4+ T cells were isolated. Vaccinees lacked prior SARS-CoV-2 infection and tested negative for nucleocapsid antibodies. Cultures of about 2 million PBMC per well contained 10 IU/ml IL-2 plus 10 ug/ml peptides. On day 3 and again on day 7, half the medium was replaced with IL-2 medium. Only in-frame clones appear in the TCRdb table, and some are missing; sequencing was by immunoSEQ multiplex PCR. The table has tens of thousands of clones, approximately 79% seen once. The sample is drawn from a study of vaccination effects on CD4 cells after COVID-19. The TCR was taken from a human donor who received a COVID-19 vaccine. Material: CD4+ T cells from PBMCs cultured with HCoV-NL63 spike peptides, obtained before COVID-19 vaccination.

The CDR3 sequence is CASSLEGDATEAFF. The CDR3 bases are TGTGCCAGCAGCCTCGAGGGGGATGCAACTGAAGCTTTCTTT. This chain links TRBV3-1 (or the pseudogene TRBV3-2) with TRBJ1-1; tentatively, D is TRBD1 (6 bases). The CDR3 has 14 amino acids. Per germline, CDR1 LGHDT and CDR2 YNNKEL (reference sequence). V lost 4 bases and J lost 5, with 14 bases in between.